This section outlines one T cell receptor (beta chain) sequence together with its context. Its antigen remains unidentified. This specimen comes from a study of radiotherapy plus CTLA-4 blockade in lung cancer. Study-wide results and limits: Some TCR clones had been derived from tumors. These clones expanded in peripheral blood after radiotherapy plus ipilimumab.

The repertoire was sequenced with immunoSEQ multiplex PCR; TCRdb's copy has only in-frame clones and lacks some. The table records fewer than 100,000 clones, under 90% of them present only once. The CDR3 loop spans 15 amino acids. Germline V gene sequence: CDR1 SNHLY, CDR2 FYNNEI. V shed 8 bases and J 5 bases; nucleotides not matched to a gene: 9. Those with chemo-refractory metastatic non-small-cell lung cancer were treated with focal radiation combined with CTLA-4 blockade using ipilimumab. Source: peripheral blood, taken from a patient treated with radiotherapy plus ipilimumab. The chain employs TRBV2 and TRBJ2-5; TRBD1 agrees at 12 bases. The clonotype was recovered from a human donor with non-small cell lung cancer who had stable disease on radiotherapy plus ipilimumab. CDR3 DNA: TGTGCCAGCCCTAGGGACAGGGGGCGCCGGGAGACCCAGTACTTC. Translation gives CASPRDRGRRETQYF.